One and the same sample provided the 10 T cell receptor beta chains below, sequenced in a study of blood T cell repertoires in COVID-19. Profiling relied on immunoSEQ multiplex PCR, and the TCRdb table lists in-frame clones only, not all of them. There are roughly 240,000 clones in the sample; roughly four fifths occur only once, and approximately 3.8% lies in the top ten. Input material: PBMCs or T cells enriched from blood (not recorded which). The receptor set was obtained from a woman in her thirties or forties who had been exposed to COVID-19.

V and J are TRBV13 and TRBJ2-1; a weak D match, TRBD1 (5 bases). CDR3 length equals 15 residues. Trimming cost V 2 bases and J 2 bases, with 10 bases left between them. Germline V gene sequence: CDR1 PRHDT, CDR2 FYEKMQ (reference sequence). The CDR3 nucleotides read TGTGCCAGCAGCTTACAAGGGGTGACCTACAATGAGCAGTTCTTC. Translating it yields CASSLQGVTYNEQFF.

The CDR3 spells CASSRTGPLLYGYTF. Written as DNA, the CDR3 is TGTGCCAGCAGCCGGACAGGGCCTTTGCTCTATGGCTACACCTTC. V gene TRBV7-9 combines with J gene TRBJ1-2; TRBD1 matches at 8 bases. Per germline, CDR1 SEHNR and CDR2 FQNEAQ (reference sequence). The CDR3 sequence is 15 residues long. V was clipped by 5 bases and J by 4 bases; unmatched bases: 9.

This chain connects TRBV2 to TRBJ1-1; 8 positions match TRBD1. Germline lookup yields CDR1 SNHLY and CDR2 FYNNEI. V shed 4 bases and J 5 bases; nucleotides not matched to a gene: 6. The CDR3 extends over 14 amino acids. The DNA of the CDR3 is TGTGCCAGCAGTGGTTCAGGGGGCCGGACTGAAGCTTTCTTT. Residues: CASSGSGGRTEAFF.

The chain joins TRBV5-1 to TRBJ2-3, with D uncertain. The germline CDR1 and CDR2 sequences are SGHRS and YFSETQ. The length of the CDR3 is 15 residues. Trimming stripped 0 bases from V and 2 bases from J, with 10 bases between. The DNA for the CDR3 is TGCGCCAGCAGCTTGGCCTCCCTTTCCACAGATACGCAGTATTTT. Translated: CASSLASLSTDTQYF.

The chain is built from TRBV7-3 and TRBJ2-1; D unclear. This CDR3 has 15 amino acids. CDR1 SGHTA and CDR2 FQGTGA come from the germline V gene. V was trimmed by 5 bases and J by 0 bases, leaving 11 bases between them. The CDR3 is CASSVQASSYNEQFF. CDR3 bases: TGTGCCAGCAGCGTCCAAGCGTCCTCCTACAATGAGCAGTTCTTC.

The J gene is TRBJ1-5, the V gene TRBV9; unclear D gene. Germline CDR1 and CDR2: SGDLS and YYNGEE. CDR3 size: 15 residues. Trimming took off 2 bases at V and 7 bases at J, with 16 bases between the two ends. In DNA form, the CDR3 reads TGTGCCAGCAGCGTGGATGGGGAGGGAGACCAGCCCCAGCATTTT. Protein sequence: CASSVDGEGDQPQHF. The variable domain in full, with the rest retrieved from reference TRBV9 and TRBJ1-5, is DSGVTQTPKHLITATGQRVTLRCSPRSGDLSVYWYQQSLDQGLQFLIQYYNGEERAKGNILERFSAQQFPDLHSELNLSSLELGDSALYFCASSVDGEGDQPQHFGDGTRLSIL.

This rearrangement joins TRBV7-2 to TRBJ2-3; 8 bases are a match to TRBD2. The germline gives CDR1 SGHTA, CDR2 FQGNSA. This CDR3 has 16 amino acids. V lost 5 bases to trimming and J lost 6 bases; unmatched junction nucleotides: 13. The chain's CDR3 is CASSRGSSSGADTQYF. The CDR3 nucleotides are TGTGCCAGCAGCCGGGGGTCGAGTAGCGGGGCTGATACGCAGTATTTT.

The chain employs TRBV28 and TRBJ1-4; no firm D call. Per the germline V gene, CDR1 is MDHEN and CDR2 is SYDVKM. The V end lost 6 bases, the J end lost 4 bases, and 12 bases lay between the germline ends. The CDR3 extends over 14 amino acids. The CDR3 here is CASRSGSLNEKLFF. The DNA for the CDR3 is TGTGCCAGCAGGTCCGGGTCCCTTAATGAAAAACTGTTTTTT.

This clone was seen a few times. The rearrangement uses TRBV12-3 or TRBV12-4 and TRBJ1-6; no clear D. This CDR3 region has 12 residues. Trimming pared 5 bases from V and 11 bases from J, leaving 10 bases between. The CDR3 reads CASSAEIAPLHF. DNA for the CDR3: TGTGCCAGCAGTGCAGAAATCGCACCCCTCCACTTT.

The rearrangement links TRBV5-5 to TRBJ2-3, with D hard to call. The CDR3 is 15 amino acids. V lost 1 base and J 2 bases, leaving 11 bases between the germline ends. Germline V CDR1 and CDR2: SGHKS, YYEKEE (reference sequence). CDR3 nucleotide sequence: TGTGCCAGCAGCTTGAGGTACAGCTACACAGATACGCAGTATTTT. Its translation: CASSLRYSYTDTQYF.